The clone carrying this T cell receptor (beta chain) was seen more than once but under ten times. This table comes from immunoSEQ multiplex PCR, and its TCRdb copy is limited to in-frame clones, with some not included. The sample has 150,000 to 200,000 clones, just under 85% seen once; the top ten hold roughly 7.5%. This entry comes from a study of blood T cell repertoires in COVID-19. Across the whole study: The origin of the acute and convalescent COVID-19 samples was the United States, Italy and Spain.

Germline loops: CDR1 SGHRS, CDR2 YFSETQ. J gave up 12 bases and V 4 bases, and 4 bases lay outside the gene matches. The CDR3 totals 11 residues. What was sequenced was peripheral blood. The receptor was derived from a man aged 35 to 55 who had recovered from COVID-19. The rearrangement joins TRBV5-1 to TRBJ2-3, with 8 bases lining up with TRBD1. The CDR3 bases are TGCGCCAGCAGCCAGGACAGGGAACAGTATTTT. It specifies CASSQDREQYF.